The 19 T cell receptor beta chains in this list originate from one sample, sequenced in a study of blood T cell repertoires in COVID-19. Repertoires were generated with immunoSEQ multiplex PCR, while TCRdb's copy carries only in-frame clones and drops some. The table lists hundreds of thousands of clones, around nine tenths of them singletons. The sample taken for sequencing was PBMCs or T cells enriched from blood (not recorded which). All receptors derive from a woman aged 40 to 55 who had recovered from COVID-19.

V and J are TRBV6-2 or TRBV6-3 and TRBJ2-7, with D tentatively TRBD2 (7 bases). The CDR3 consists of 11 residues. The ends were cut back, 5 bases at V and 12 bases at J, with 14 bases in the middle. CDR1 and CDR2 (germline): MNHEY, SVGEGT. The DNA for the CDR3 is TGTGCCAGCAGTGATCGGGGGGCTTCGTACTTC. Residues: CASSDRGASYF.

As DNA, the CDR3 is TGTGCCAGCACGACCGTGGGTGCGGGACAGGGGAAAACAACGCAGTATTTT. Amino acid sequence: CASTTVGAGQGKTTQYF. This rearrangement joins TRBV5-4 to TRBJ2-3; 10 bases align to TRBD1. Germline trimming cut 6 bases from V and 9 bases from J; bases unmatched to any gene: 19. This CDR3 has 17 residues. Per the germline V gene, CDR1 is SGHNT and CDR2 is YYREEE (reference sequence).

CDR3 sequence: CASSTSGDYNEQFF. For the CDR3, the DNA is TGTGCCAGCAGTACTAGCGGAGACTACAATGAGCAGTTCTTC. V is TRBV28 and J is TRBJ2-1; 8 nucleotides align to TRBD2. The CDR3 spans 14 residues. Looked up from germline, CDR1 is MDHEN and CDR2 is SYDVKM. After removal of 5 bases from V and 3 bases from J, the junction contained 3 bases not matched to a gene.

The chain combines TRBV5-1 with TRBJ1-5; D is perhaps TRBD1 (5 bases). Trimming removed 0 bases at V and 6 bases at J, with 10 bases between. CDR3 size: 14 residues. The V gene's germline CDR1 is SGHRS and CDR2 YFSETQ. The chain's CDR3 is CASSLEGVGQPQHF. The CDR3 DNA follows: TGCGCCAGCAGCTTGGAAGGGGTAGGTCAGCCCCAGCATTTT.

This sequence joins TRBV2 and TRBJ1-4, with 9 nucleotides matching TRBD1. Germline loops: CDR1 SNHLY, CDR2 FYNNEI. Germline trimming cut 6 bases from V and 5 bases from J; bases unmatched to any gene: 4. The CDR3 has 14 amino acids. CDR3 region: CASRSGTGNEKLFF. The CDR3 nucleotides are TGTGCCAGCAGATCCGGGACAGGGAATGAAAAACTGTTTTTT.

This chain joins TRBV3-1 (or the pseudogene TRBV3-2) and TRBJ2-7; D not resolved. The CDR3 spans 13 residues. Germline V gene data show CDR1 as LGHDT and CDR2 as YNNKEL (reference sequence). Trimming took 0 bases from V and 5 from J, leaving 8 bases between them. CDR3 loop: CASSQDLRDEQYF. The CDR3 nucleotides are TGTGCCAGCAGCCAAGACCTCCGGGACGAGCAGTACTTC.

The chain is built from TRBV29-1 and TRBJ2-7, with a tentative D call TRBD1 (5 bases). The CDR3 contains 11 residues. Trimming removed 4 bases at V and 6 bases at J, with 10 bases between. CDR1 SQVTM and CDR2 ANQGSEA come from the germline V gene. The CDR3 spells CSVGGFTEQYF. CDR3 DNA sequence: TGCAGCGTTGGGGGCTTTACCGAGCAGTACTTC.

This clone was observed a single time. V and J are TRBV28 and TRBJ2-1; TRBD2 agrees at 9 bases. Germline values: CDR1 MDHEN, CDR2 SYDVKM. Trimming removed 5 bases from V and 4 bases from J; junction bases left unmatched: 12. The CDR3 loop spans 17 amino acids. CDR3 in DNA: TGTGCCAGCAGTGAAGGGACCGTAGCGGGAGTTTACAATGAGCAGTTCTTC. Translated: CASSEGTVAGVYNEQFF.

J is TRBJ2-1 and V is TRBV5-6, with 7 bases lining up with TRBD2. This CDR3 comprises 14 residues. CDR1 is SGHDT, CDR2 YYEEEE, per germline. The J segment lost 6 bases and the V segment lost 2 bases, leaving 5 bases of the junction unmatched. The CDR3 nucleotides are TGTGCCAGCAGCTTTGGGAGGGACCTCAATGAGCAGTTCTTC. It translates to CASSFGRDLNEQFF.

This chain connects TRBV5-1 to TRBJ1-1; perhaps TRBD1 as D (5 bases). The germline V gene has CDR1 SGHRS and CDR2 YFSETQ. The CDR3 sequence is 14 residues long. Trimming shortened V by 6 bases and J by 4 bases, and 16 bases separated the two germline ends. In DNA, the CDR3 is TGCGCCAGCACTTATACCCAGGGAACCACTGAAGCTTTCTTT. Its translation is CASTYTQGTTEAFF.

This clone was seen more than once but under ten times. The V call is TRBV25-1, the J call TRBJ2-3, with a possible D match to TRBD2 (6 bases). The V and J ends lost 5 bases and 0 bases respectively, with 15 bases between them. The germline gives CDR1 MGHDK, CDR2 SYGVNS. The CDR3 consists of 16 residues. The CDR3 nucleotides are TGTGCCAGCAGTCTTGGTAGCGGTGCTAGCACAGATACGCAGTATTTT. Translating gives CASSLGSGASTDTQYF.

The chain recombines TRBV19 with TRBJ1-2, with D possibly matching TRBD1 (5 bases). Looked up from germline, CDR1 is LNHDA and CDR2 is SQIVND (reference sequence). The CDR3 runs to 14 residues. V lost 1 base and J lost 6, with 12 bases in between. This chain's CDR3 is CASSIVGLIHGYTF. The CDR3 nucleotides read TGTGCCAGTAGTATAGTGGGGCTAATACATGGCTACACCTTC. The full variable domain, in which reference TRBV19 and TRBJ1-2 provide the parts outside the CDR3, is DGGITQSPKYLFRKEGQNVTLSCEQNLNHDAMYWYRQDPGQGLRLIYYSQIVNDFQKGDIAEGYSVSREKKESFPLTVTSAQKNPTAFYLCASSIVGLIHGYTFGSGTRLTVV.

This clone was detected only once. The V and J genes are TRBV24-1 and TRBJ2-7, with a tentative D call TRBD1 (6 bases). V lost 6 bases, J lost 2 bases, and 13 bases lay in between. CDR1 and CDR2 (germline): KGHDR, SFDVKD. This CDR3 is 14 amino acids long. CDR3 bases: TGTGCCACCAGTCGAGGGTCAGGGGCCTACGAGCAGTACTTC. This sequence encodes CATSRGSGAYEQYF.

This chain connects TRBV10-2 to TRBJ2-7; 12 nucleotides match TRBD1. Germline trimming cut 8 bases from V and 2 bases from J; bases unmatched to any gene: 10. CDR1 and CDR2 (germline): WSHSY, SAAADI. This CDR3 region has 16 residues. CDR3 DNA sequence: TGCGCCAGCTCGGGGACAGGGGGCCCCAGGACCTACGAGCAGTACTTC. Protein sequence: CASSGTGGPRTYEQYF.

This chain joins TRBV28 and TRBJ2-7, with D perhaps matching TRBD1 (6 bases). The V end lost 8 bases, the J end lost 2 bases, and 16 bases lay between the germline ends. The CDR3 totals 14 residues. Per the germline V gene, CDR1 is MDHEN and CDR2 is SYDVKM. The CDR3 bases are TGTGCCAGCCTTCCCGGCGGACAGCCCTACGAGCAGTACTTC. Its protein is CASLPGGQPYEQYF.

The chain uses TRBV2 and TRBJ2-3; 8 bases fit TRBD2. Germline V lookup: CDR1 SNHLY, CDR2 FYNNEI. CDR3 length: 18 amino acids. V dropped 5 bases and J dropped 2; count of bases not matched to a gene: 15. CDR3 region: CASSLLADFLSYTDTQYF. Written as DNA, the CDR3 is TGTGCCAGCAGTCTACTAGCGGATTTCCTCTCTTACACAGATACGCAGTATTTT.

This clone turned up a few times. The chain has TRBV5-4 and TRBJ2-5, with a weak D call TRBD1 (6 bases). V lost 3 bases and J 2 bases, leaving 11 bases between the germline ends. The CDR3 consists of 14 residues. Germline CDR1 SGHNT, CDR2 YYREEE (reference sequence). As DNA, the CDR3 is TGTGCCAGCAGCTCCGGGACAAGACAAGAGACCCAGTACTTC. Protein: CASSSGTRQETQYF.

V and J are TRBV28 and TRBJ2-7; 9 bases agree with TRBD2. Germline CDR1 and CDR2: MDHEN and SYDVKM. With 3 bases clipped from V and 0 bases from J, the junction kept 9 bases outside the gene matches. The CDR3 runs to 17 residues. The DNA for the CDR3 is TGTGCCAGCAGTTTTCTAGCGGGATTCACCCCCTCCTACGAGCAGTACTTC. It yields the protein CASSFLAGFTPSYEQYF. Full variable domain (rest looked up from reference TRBV28 and TRBJ2-7): DVKVTQSSRYLVKRTGEKVFLECVQDMDHENMFWYRQDPGLGLRLIYFSYDVKMKEKGDIPEGYSVSREKKERFSLILESASTNQTSMYLCASSFLAGFTPSYEQYFGPGTRLTVT.

The chain employs TRBV20-1 and TRBJ2-4; no reliable D call. The V gene's germline CDR1 is DFQATT and CDR2 SNEGSKA (reference sequence). This CDR3 region has 14 residues. V lost 3 bases and J lost 3, with 12 bases in between. In DNA, the CDR3 is TGCAGTGCTAGTTGGGCAGTCAACAAAAACATTCAGTACTTC. Encoded protein: CSASWAVNKNIQYF.